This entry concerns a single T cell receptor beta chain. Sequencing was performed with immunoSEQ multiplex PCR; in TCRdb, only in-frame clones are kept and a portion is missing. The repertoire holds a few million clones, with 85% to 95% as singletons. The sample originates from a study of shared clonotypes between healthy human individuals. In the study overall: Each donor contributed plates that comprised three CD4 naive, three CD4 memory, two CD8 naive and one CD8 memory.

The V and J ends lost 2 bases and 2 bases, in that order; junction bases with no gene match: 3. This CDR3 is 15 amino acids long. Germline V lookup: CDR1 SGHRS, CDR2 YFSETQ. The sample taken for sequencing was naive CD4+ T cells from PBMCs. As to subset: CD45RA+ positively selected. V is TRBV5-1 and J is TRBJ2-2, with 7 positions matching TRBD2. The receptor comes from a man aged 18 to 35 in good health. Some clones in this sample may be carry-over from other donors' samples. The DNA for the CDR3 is TGCGCCAGCAGCTTCGGACTAGATAACACCGGGGAGCTGTTTTTT. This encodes CASSFGLDNTGELFF.